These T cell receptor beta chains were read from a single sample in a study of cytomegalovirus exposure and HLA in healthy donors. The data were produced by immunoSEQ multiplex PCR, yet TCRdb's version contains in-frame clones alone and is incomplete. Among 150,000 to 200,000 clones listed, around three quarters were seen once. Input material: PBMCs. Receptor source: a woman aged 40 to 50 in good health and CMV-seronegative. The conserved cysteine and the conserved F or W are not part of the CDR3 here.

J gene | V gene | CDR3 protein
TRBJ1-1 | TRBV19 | ASSGTEGYRTEAF
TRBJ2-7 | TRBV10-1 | ASSESLAGSYEQY
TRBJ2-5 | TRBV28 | ASRDTGRETQY
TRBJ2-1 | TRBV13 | ASNPGLAGKYNEQF
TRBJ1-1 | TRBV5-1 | ASSLAETGTGLAF
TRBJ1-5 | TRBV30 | ASSSDRLGQPQH
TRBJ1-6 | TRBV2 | ASTEGRGGLTSSYNSPLH
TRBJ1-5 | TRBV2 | ASSPQGESNQPQH
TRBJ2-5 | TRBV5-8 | ASSLVGGRDQETQY
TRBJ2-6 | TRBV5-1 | ASSPEGSGANVLT
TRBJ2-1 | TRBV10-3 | AIRDSGTTNEQF
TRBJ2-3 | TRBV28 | ASRLPSAPGQY
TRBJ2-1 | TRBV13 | ASSSSAGTSGRGGGEQF
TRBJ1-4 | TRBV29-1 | SVQHGRDEKLF
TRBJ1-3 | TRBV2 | ASTVSGNTIY
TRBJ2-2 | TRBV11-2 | ASSNGLAGNGELF
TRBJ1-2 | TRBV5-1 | ASSPEGSNYGYT
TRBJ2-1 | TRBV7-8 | ASSSRSYNEQF
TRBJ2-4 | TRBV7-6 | ASSLFSGNIQY
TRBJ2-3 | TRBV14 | ASSQDLFLTDTQY
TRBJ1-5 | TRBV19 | ASSIWDSNQPQH
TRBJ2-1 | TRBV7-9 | ASSLGTGRRELF
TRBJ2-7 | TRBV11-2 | ASSHIYEQY
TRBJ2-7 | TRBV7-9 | ASSLVVLSGAAYEQY
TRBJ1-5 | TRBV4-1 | ASSQEYTGIRPQH
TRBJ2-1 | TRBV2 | ASSEGRRTSVKSRAWQQF
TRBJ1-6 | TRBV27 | ASSPAYVSPLH
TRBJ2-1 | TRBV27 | ASSLMGGINNEQF
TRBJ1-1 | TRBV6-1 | ASSERGTEAF
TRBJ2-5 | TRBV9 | ASSVEPPRLQETQY
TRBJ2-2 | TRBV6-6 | ASSFSNTGELF
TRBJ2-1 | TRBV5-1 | ASSHPSGTSGNNEQF
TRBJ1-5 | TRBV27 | ANGGGGYSNQPQH
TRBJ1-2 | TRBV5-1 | ASSLGDTEHYT
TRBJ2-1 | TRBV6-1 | ASSRLAENYNEQF
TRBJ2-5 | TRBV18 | ASSPSSDQETQY
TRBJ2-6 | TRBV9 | ASSEGSDRARVLT
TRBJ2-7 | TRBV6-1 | AGRQGISYEQY
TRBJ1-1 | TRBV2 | ASSIQGAGTEAF
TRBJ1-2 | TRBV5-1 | ASSREGHGYGYT
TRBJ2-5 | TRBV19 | ASSSGALETQY
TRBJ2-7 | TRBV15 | ATSRDRMKVGSSDEQY
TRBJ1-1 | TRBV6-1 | ASSEGGGATEAF
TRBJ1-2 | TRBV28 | ASKRGSDGYT
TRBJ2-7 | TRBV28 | ASRSGTTYEQY
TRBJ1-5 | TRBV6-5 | ASRGTGGLEPQH
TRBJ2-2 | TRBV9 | ASNRGAGQNTGELF
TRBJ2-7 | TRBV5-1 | ASSLDGLLNEQY